Described below is a single TCR beta chain sequence and its context. The antigen remains undetermined. This entry comes from a study of vaccination and CD4 T cells after COVID-19. This sample's treatment: approximately 9-day PBMC culture with coronavirus spike peptide pools or control peptides (ViraFEST assay). Germline CDR1 is MDHEN and CDR2 is SYDVKM. Trimming at V came to 5 bases and at J to 0 bases, leaving 7 bases not matched to a gene. The CDR3 runs to 15 residues. The Oncomine TCR Beta short-read assay was what sequenced the DNA obtained from cultured CD4+ T cells. TCRdb analysed the PCR reads with MiXCR anew, one entry per CDR3 protein. The sample has tens of thousands of distinct CDR3 sequences, about three fifths seen once.

The TCR was taken from a human donor who had recovered from COVID-19. The specimen was CD4+ T cells from blood, cultured in vitro. The chain uses TRBV28 and TRBJ2-7, with 7 bases identical to TRBD1. The CDR3 bases are TGTGCCAGCAGTATGCCAGGGGGTTCCTCCTACGAGCAGTACTTC. Its protein is CASSMPGGSSYEQYF.